This is a list of T cell receptor beta chains from one sample in a study of T cell responses to AZD1222 COVID-19 vaccine. Measured with immunoSEQ multiplex PCR; TCRdb has only the in-frame clones, and not every one. This table holds some 96,000 clones, about nine tenths found once. The material sequenced was peripheral blood, taken on day 0 of AZD1222 vaccination. These receptors all come from an adult in good health. Both conserved end residues are trimmed from each CDR3.

V	J	CDR3
TRBV6-1	TRBJ2-5	ASSEAAGAQETQY
TRBV14	TRBJ2-1	ASSPLAGGPYNEQF
TRBV9	TRBJ1-6	ASSVGGGNSPLH
TRBV18	TRBJ1-3	ASSPRPGLTIY
TRBV5-1	TRBJ1-3	ASSLSGRGNTIY
TRBV3-1/TRBV3-2	TRBJ1-4	ASSRLGGRTFSTNEKLF
TRBV12-3/TRBV12-4	TRBJ2-2	ASSFSENKELF
TRBV6-5	TRBJ1-5	ASSRHYSNQPQH
TRBV16	TRBJ1-1	ASSQSRRGRAEAF
TRBV7-7	TRBJ2-1	ASSLGRGGEQF
TRBV11-2	TRBJ2-7	ASSFGQGAIYEQY
TRBV24-1	TRBJ2-3	ATSEGQGKGTDTQY
TRBV7-9	TRBJ1-2	ASSHGQGGYGYT
TRBV11-2	TRBJ2-1	ASSWTSGFNNEQF
TRBV19	TRBJ1-5	ASRGGPNQPQH
TRBV19	TRBJ2-1	ASRPASSSYNEQF